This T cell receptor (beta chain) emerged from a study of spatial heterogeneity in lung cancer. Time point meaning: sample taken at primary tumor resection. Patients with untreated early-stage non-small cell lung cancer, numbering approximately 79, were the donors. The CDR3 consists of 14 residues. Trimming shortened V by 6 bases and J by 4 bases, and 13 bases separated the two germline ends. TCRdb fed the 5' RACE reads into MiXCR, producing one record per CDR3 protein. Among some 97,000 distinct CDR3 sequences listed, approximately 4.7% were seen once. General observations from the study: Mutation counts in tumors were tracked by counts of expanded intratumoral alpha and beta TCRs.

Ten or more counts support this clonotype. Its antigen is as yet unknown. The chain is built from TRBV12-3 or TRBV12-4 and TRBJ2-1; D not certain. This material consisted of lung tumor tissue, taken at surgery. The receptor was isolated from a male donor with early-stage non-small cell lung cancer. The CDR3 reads CASSNLSGYNEQFF. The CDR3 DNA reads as TGTGCCAGCAGCAACCTATCGGGTTACAATGAGCAGTTCTTC.